Here is one TCR beta chain with its context. Its antigen is as yet unknown. These data belong to a study of cytomegalovirus exposure and HLA in healthy donors. About the study: The same platform as the approximately 700 first-cohort repertoires was used for the 130 or so validation repertoires, a later analysis reported.

The CDR3 is 13 amino acids. V was clipped by 5 bases and J by 6 bases; unmatched bases: 4. Germline V gene data show CDR1 as MRHNA and CDR2 as SNTAGT. Using immunoSEQ multiplex PCR, the repertoire was profiled, and TCRdb retains in-frame clones only, with some absent. The table includes about 260,000 clones, around 91% detected once. General study points: Specificity of a few CMV-associated chains for CMV antigens was verified in vitro. Some TCR beta chains (around 180 of them) were listed as cytomegalovirus-associated. A classifier reportedly called cytomegalovirus status with high sensitivity and specificity.

The specimen was PBMCs. V gene TRBV6-4 combines with J gene TRBJ2-7; the match to TRBD2 covers 10 bases. The TCR sequence derives from a young woman in good health and CMV-seronegative. This CDR3 is CASSTLAGSEQYF. CDR3 nucleotides: TGTGCCAGCAGTACACTAGCGGGATCCGAGCAGTACTTC.